These 18 T cell receptor beta chains were sequenced from one sample in a study of cytomegalovirus exposure and HLA in healthy donors. The primer mix had 60 Vbeta and 13 Jbeta primers. Method: immunoSEQ multiplex PCR; TCRdb's copy keeps in-frame clones and lacks some. Found here are approximately 100,000 clones, around 75% of them singletons; the top ten hold over 9.5%. Sequenced sample: PBMCs. The receptors were sampled from a man aged 45-60 years in good health and CMV-seronegative.

V usage is TRBV5-5 and J usage is TRBJ2-3; 9 bases map to TRBD2. CDR1 SGHKS and CDR2 YYEKEE come from the germline V gene (reference sequence). The CDR3 extends over 16 amino acids. Losses at the gene ends were 0 bases for V and 1 base for J; bases not matched to a gene: 3. CDR3 nucleotide sequence: TGTGCCAGCAGCTTGGTAGCGGGGGCTGGCACAGATACGCAGTATTTT. Protein sequence: CASSLVAGAGTDTQYF. Looking up the rest from reference TRBV5-5 and TRBJ2-3 gives the full variable domain: DAGVTQSPTHLIKTRGQQVTLRCSPISGHKSVSWYQQVLGQGPQFIFQYYEKEERGRGNFPDRFSARQFPNYSSELNVNALLLGDSALYLCASSLVAGAGTDTQYFGPGTRLTVL.

This chain uses TRBV28 with TRBJ1-6; tentatively, D is TRBD1 (5 bases). The CDR3 is 15 amino acids. Trimming took 7 bases from V and 10 from J, leaving 20 bases between them. CDR1 and CDR2 (germline): MDHEN, SYDVKM. The DNA of the CDR3 is TGTGCCAGCACTATCCCCGCGGGGCAGGGATCACCCCTCCACTTT. This encodes CASTIPAGQGSPLHF.

This sequence joins TRBV6-1 and TRBJ1-5; TRBD1 might be the D (6 bases). The CDR3 totals 16 residues. V was shortened by 4 bases and J by 0 bases, with 13 bases between the two germline ends. CDR1 MNHNS and CDR2 SASEGT come from the germline V gene. As DNA, the CDR3 is TGTGCCAGCAGTGTTGCAGGGGCTCTTAGCAATCAGCCCCAGCATTTT. Protein product: CASSVAGALSNQPQHF.

This clone was detected only once. The V and J genes are TRBV7-3 and TRBJ2-3, with TRBD1 matching over 11 bases. Germline values: CDR1 SGHTA, CDR2 FQGTGA. With 5 bases clipped from V and 4 bases from J, the junction kept 8 bases outside the gene matches. The CDR3 consists of 16 residues. The CDR3 DNA is TGTGCCAGCAGCAGGACAGGGGGCCCCTCCGCAGATACGCAGTATTTT. It codes for CASSRTGGPSADTQYF.

This sequence joins TRBV28 and TRBJ1-5; TRBD1 aligns across 8 bases. Germline V lookup: CDR1 MDHEN, CDR2 SYDVKM. The trim removed 6 bases at V and 7 bases at J, leaving 8 bases unmatched. The CDR3 is 14 residues long. CDR3 DNA sequence: TGTGCCAGCAGCCCGGACAGGGTGAAACAGCCCCAGCATTTT. It translates to CASSPDRVKQPQHF.

This chain joins TRBV7-9 and TRBJ2-1; 9 bases line up with TRBD2. V lost 10 bases and J lost 4; bases outside the gene matches: 11. The CDR3 has 15 amino acids. Germline CDR1 is SEHNR and CDR2 is FQNEAQ (reference sequence). This CDR3 reads CATNSGSGLYNEQFF. As DNA, the CDR3 is TGTGCCACCAATAGCGGGAGTGGACTTTACAATGAGCAGTTCTTC.

The V gene is TRBV18, the J gene TRBJ2-1; possible D gene TRBD2, 5 bases. This CDR3 is 17 amino acids long. Germline-derived CDR1 and CDR2 are KGHSH and LQKENI. V was shortened by 6 bases and J by 4 bases, with 22 bases between the two germline ends. The CDR3 region has the DNA TGTGCCAGCTCCCCGCTGTTAAGGAGCGGAGCTTACAATGAGCAGTTCTTC. Translated: CASSPLLRSGAYNEQFF.

The V gene is TRBV30, the J gene TRBJ1-2, with D perhaps TRBD1 (6 bases). The germline V gene has CDR1 GTSNPN and CDR2 SVGIG (reference sequence). V was shortened by 2 bases and J by 6 bases, with 13 bases between the two germline ends. This CDR3 comprises 13 residues. The CDR3 is CAWSNQGLHGYTF. The CDR3 region has the DNA TGTGCCTGGAGTAATCAGGGGCTACATGGCTACACCTTC.

The chain combines TRBV18 with TRBJ2-5; 7 nucleotides match TRBD1. Germline V gene data show CDR1 as KGHSH and CDR2 as LQKENI. The CDR3 is made up of 15 amino acids. Trimming cost V 4 bases and J 4 bases; bases outside gene matches: 9. This CDR3 is CASSLPGGEAETQYF. The CDR3 DNA reads TGTGCCAGCTCACTGCCAGGGGGTGAGGCAGAGACCCAGTACTTC.

The chain couples TRBV6-5 to TRBJ2-1, with D uncertain. There are 15 residues in the CDR3. Per the germline V gene, CDR1 is MNHEY and CDR2 is SVGAGI. V shed 2 bases and J shed 0 bases, with 8 bases lying between them. The CDR3 DNA sequence: TGTGCCAGCAGTTACGGCACCAGCTCCTACAATGAGCAGTTCTTC. It encodes CASSYGTSSYNEQFF.

CDR3 region: CAWNRIFTGELFF. The CDR3 bases are TGTGCCTGGAATAGAATCTTCACCGGGGAGCTGTTTTTT. V and J are TRBV30 and TRBJ2-2; no clear D. The CDR3 contains 13 residues. Germline loops: CDR1 GTSNPN, CDR2 SVGIG (reference sequence). Deletions cut 4 bases from V and 4 bases from J, with 10 bases between.

J is TRBJ2-7 and V is TRBV16; 9 nucleotides align to TRBD1. The CDR3 length is 15 residues. The germline V gene encodes CDR1 KGHSY and CDR2 FQNENV. The ends lost 2 bases at V and 2 bases at J; junction bases unmatched: 4. CDR3 in amino acids: CASSQGTGPTYEQYF. The CDR3 region has the DNA TGTGCCAGCAGCCAAGGGACAGGGCCCACCTACGAGCAGTACTTC.

The V call is TRBV10-1, the J call TRBJ2-7; D may be TRBD2 (5 bases). Trimming removed 0 bases from V and 2 bases from J, with 14 bases in between. This CDR3 comprises 16 residues. Germline CDR1 reads WNHNN; CDR2 reads SYGVQD (reference sequence). The CDR3 loop reads CASSESRVGSTYEQYF. The DNA for the CDR3 is TGCGCCAGCAGTGAGTCGAGGGTGGGCAGCACCTACGAGCAGTACTTC.

The chain uses TRBV30 and TRBJ1-5, with D perhaps matching TRBD1 (6 bases). The length of the CDR3 is 15 residues. The V end lost 1 base, the J end lost 4 bases, and 14 bases lay between the germline ends. Germline-derived CDR1 and CDR2 are GTSNPN and SVGIG (reference sequence). The CDR3 DNA reads as TGTGCCTGGAGTGGTCACGACAGGAGAAATCAGCCCCAGCATTTT. Protein product: CAWSGHDRRNQPQHF.

This clone has only a few counts. The V gene is TRBV4-1, the J gene TRBJ2-3; 7 positions agree with TRBD1. CDR1 is MGHRA, CDR2 YSYEKL, per germline. The CDR3 length is 18 residues. Trimming cost V 2 bases and J 4 bases; bases outside gene matches: 15. This chain's CDR3 is CASSQIQKTGIRADTQYF. CDR3 nucleotide sequence: TGCGCCAGCAGCCAAATACAAAAGACAGGGATAAGAGCAGATACGCAGTATTTT.

This clone was picked up one time. The rearrangement uses TRBV5-6 and TRBJ2-1; possibly TRBD2 for D (6 bases). V lost 6 bases to trimming and J lost 9 bases, with 19 bases between them. Germline V gene data show CDR1 as SGHDT and CDR2 as YYEEEE. The CDR3 runs 14 residues. The chain's CDR3 is CASTPGEGLGEQFF. The CDR3 bases are TGTGCCAGCACCCCGGGAGAGGGGCTCGGTGAGCAGTTCTTC.

The V and J genes are TRBV28 and TRBJ1-2; 9 positions match TRBD1. The CDR3 is 13 residues long. V was clipped by 3 bases and J by 9 bases; unmatched bases: 5. Germline V CDR1 and CDR2: MDHEN, SYDVKM. CDR3 in DNA: TGTGCCAGCAGTTTCGGGGACAGGGAAAGCTACACCTTC. This encodes CASSFGDRESYTF.

As to this clone: This same CDR3 is encoded by further DNA sequences in the sample. The V and J genes are TRBV5-5 and TRBJ1-1; 8 bases fit TRBD1. The CDR3 spans 13 residues. Germline loops: CDR1 SGHKS, CDR2 YYEKEE (reference sequence). With 3 bases clipped from V and 4 bases from J, the junction kept 2 bases outside the gene matches. The CDR3 DNA is TGTGCCAGCAGCTCGACAGGGGCCACTGAAGCTTTCTTT. The encoded protein is CASSSTGATEAFF.